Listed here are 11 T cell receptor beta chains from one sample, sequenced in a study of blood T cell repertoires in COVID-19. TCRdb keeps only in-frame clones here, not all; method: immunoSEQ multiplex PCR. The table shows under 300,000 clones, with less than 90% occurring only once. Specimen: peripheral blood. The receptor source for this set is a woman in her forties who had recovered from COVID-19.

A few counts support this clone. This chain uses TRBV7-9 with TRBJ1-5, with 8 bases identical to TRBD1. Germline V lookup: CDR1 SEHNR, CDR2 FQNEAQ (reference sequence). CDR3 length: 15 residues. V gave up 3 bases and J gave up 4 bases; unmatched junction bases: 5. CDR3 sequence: CASSLGDRPNQPQHF. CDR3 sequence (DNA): TGTGCCAGCAGCTTGGGGGACAGGCCAAATCAGCCCCAGCATTTT.

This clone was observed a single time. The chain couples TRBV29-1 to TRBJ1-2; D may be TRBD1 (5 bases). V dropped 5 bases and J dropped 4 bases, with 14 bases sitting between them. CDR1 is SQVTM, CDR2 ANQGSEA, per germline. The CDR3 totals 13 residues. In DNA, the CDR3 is TGCAGCGTTCTGAAAGGGGCAAGCTATGGCTACACCTTC. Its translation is CSVLKGASYGYTF. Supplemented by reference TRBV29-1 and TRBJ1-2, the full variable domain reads SAVISQKPSRDICQRGTSLTIQCQVDSQVTMMFWYRQQPGQSLTLIATANQGSEATYESGFVIDKFPISRPNLTFSTLTVSNMSPEDSSIYLCSVLKGASYGYTFGSGTRLTVV.

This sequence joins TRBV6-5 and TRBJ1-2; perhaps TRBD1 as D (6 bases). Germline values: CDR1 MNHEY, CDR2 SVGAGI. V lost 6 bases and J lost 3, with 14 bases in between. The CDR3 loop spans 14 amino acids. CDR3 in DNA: TGTGCCAGCAGGGACACAGGGAAGGACTATGGCTACACCTTC. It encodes CASRDTGKDYGYTF.

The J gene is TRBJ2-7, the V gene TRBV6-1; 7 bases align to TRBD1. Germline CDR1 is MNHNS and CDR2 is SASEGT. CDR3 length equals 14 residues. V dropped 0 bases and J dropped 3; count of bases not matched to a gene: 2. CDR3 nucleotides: TGTGCCAGCAGTGAAGCGGGACAGAACTACGAGCAGTACTTC. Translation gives CASSEAGQNYEQYF.

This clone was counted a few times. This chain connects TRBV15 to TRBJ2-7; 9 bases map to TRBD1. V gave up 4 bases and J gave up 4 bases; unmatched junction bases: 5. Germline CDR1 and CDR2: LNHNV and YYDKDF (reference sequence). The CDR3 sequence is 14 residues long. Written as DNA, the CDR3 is TGTGCCACCAGCAACCGGGACAGGGCTTACGAGCAGTACTTC. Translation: CATSNRDRAYEQYF.

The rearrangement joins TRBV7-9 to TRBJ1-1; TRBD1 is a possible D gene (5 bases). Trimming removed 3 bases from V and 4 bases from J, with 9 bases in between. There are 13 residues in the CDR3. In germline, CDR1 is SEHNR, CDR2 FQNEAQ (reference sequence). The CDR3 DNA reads TGTGCCAGCAGCTTGGGAGGGGCCACTGAAGCTTTCTTT. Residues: CASSLGGATEAFF.

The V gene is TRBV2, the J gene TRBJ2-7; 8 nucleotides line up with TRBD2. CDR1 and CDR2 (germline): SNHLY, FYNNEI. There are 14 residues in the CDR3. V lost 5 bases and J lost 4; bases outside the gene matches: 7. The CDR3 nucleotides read TGTGCCAGCAGTACCAATCCGGGGGGGTACGAGCAGTACTTC. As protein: CASSTNPGGYEQYF.

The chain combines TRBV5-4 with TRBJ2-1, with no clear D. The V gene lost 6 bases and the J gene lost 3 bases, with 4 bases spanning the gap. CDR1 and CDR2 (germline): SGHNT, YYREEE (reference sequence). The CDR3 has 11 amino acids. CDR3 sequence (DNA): TGTGCCAGCACTTTCTACAATGAGCAGTTCTTC. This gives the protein CASTFYNEQFF.

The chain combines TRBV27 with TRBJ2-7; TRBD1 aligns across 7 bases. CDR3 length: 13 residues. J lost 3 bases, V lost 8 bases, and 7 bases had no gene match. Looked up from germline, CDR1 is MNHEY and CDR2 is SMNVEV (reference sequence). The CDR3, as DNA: TGTGCCAGCTCACAGGGGAAACTCTACGAGCAGTACTTC. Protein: CASSQGKLYEQYF.

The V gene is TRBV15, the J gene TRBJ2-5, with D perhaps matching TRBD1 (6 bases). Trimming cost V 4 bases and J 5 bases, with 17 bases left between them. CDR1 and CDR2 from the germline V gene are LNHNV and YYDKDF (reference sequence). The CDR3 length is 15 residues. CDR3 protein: CATSTGGTGLETQYF. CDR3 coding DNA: TGTGCCACCAGCACTGGGGGCACGGGATTGGAGACCCAGTACTTC.

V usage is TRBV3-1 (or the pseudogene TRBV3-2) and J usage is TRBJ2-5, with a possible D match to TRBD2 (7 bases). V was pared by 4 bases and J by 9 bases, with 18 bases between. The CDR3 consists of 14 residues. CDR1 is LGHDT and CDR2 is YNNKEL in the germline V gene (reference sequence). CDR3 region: CASSLAGAGDPQYF. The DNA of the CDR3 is TGTGCCAGCAGCCTTGCGGGGGCCGGGGATCCCCAGTACTTC.